This passage covers 17 T cell receptor beta chains from one sample sequenced in a study of blood T cell repertoires in COVID-19. Using immunoSEQ multiplex PCR, the repertoire was profiled, and TCRdb retains in-frame clones only, with some absent. The table has over 140,000 clones, about 79% seen once. The sample was peripheral blood. These receptor sequences come from a woman of 80 years or more with active or convalescent COVID-19.

V gene TRBV10-1 combines with J gene TRBJ2-7; no clear D gene. Germline lookup yields CDR1 WNHNN and CDR2 SYGVQD (reference sequence). CDR3 length: 13 residues. V was clipped by 5 bases and J by 7 bases, with 15 bases between them. Here the CDR3 DNA reads TGCGCCAGCAGTCGACAAGGCGTTATTGAGCAGTACTTC. Its protein product is CASSRQGVIEQYF.

The gene calls are TRBV6-6 and TRBJ1-4; a weak D match, TRBD1 (6 bases). The germline V gene encodes CDR1 MNHNY and CDR2 SVGAGI (reference sequence). The CDR3 consists of 12 residues. Trimming shortened V by 5 bases and J by 7 bases, and 8 bases separated the two germline ends. CDR3 loop: CASSPGVEKLFF. The CDR3 region has the DNA TGTGCCAGCAGTCCAGGGGTTGAAAAACTGTTTTTT.

The rearrangement links TRBV6-5 to TRBJ1-3; TRBD1 is a possible D gene (6 bases). CDR1 and CDR2 from the germline V gene are MNHEY and SVGAGI. The CDR3 sequence is 15 residues long. Trimming cost V 6 bases and J 0 bases, with 12 bases left between them. CDR3 DNA sequence: TGTGCCAGCAGAATCGGACAGTCCTCTGGAAACACCATATATTTT. This sequence encodes CASRIGQSSGNTIYF.

The V and J genes are TRBV11-2 and TRBJ2-1, with D perhaps matching TRBD2 (5 bases). Germline V CDR1 and CDR2: SGHAT, FQNNGV. The CDR3 covers 14 residues. V gave up 5 bases and J gave up 8 bases, with 16 bases separating them. The CDR3 is CASSPLAGFDEQFF. The CDR3, as DNA: TGTGCCAGCAGCCCACTGGCGGGTTTCGATGAGCAGTTCTTC.

This chain's CDR3 is CASSPRAGGVWETQYF. In nucleotides, the CDR3 is TGTGCCAGCTCACCAAGGGCAGGGGGCGTCTGGGAGACCCAGTACTTC. The J gene is TRBJ2-5, the V gene TRBV18, with 8 positions matching TRBD1. Unmatched junction bases numbered 10, after V lost 2 bases and J lost 5 bases. Germline V gene data show CDR1 as KGHSH and CDR2 as LQKENI. The CDR3 is made up of 16 amino acids.

On this clone: This sample also contains other DNA sequences that code for the same CDR3. The chain recombines TRBV19 with TRBJ2-5, with 8 bases matching TRBD1. CDR1 and CDR2 (germline): LNHDA, SQIVND (reference sequence). After removal of 3 bases from V and 5 bases from J, the junction contained 8 bases not matched to a gene. The CDR3 length is 15 residues. The CDR3 DNA is TGTGCCAGTAGTATGAGGCAGGGGGCGGGGGAGACCCAGTACTTC. Translated, it gives CASSMRQGAGETQYF.

By share, this clone ranks as medium-sized. J is TRBJ1-1 and V is TRBV4-2, with no clear D. Germline V lookup: CDR1 LGHNA, CDR2 YNFKEQ. Trimming removed 3 bases from V and 0 bases from J, with 11 bases in between. The CDR3 covers 15 residues. In DNA form, the CDR3 reads TGTGCCAGCAGCCAGGGGAGCTTAATGAACACTGAAGCTTTCTTT. Translating it yields CASSQGSLMNTEAFF.

This clone was detected only a few times. The rearrangement links TRBV10-2 to TRBJ2-7; 7 positions agree with TRBD1. The junction had 2 bases not matched to a gene; V was cut back by 6 bases and J by 3 bases. Per germline, CDR1 WSHSY and CDR2 SAAADI. CDR3 length: 12 residues. The CDR3 DNA is TGCGCCAGCAGCACAGGGGTCTACGAGCAGTACTTC. Translating it yields CASSTGVYEQYF.

Details on this clone: The same CDR3 arises from other DNA sequences in this sample as well. This chain connects TRBV30 to TRBJ1-5; no definite D call. V was shortened by 0 bases and J by 1 base, with 4 bases between the two germline ends. The length of the CDR3 is 13 residues. Germline CDR1 GTSNPN, CDR2 SVGIG (reference sequence). CDR3 bases: TGTGCCTGGAGTGTACAGAGCAATCAGCCCCAGCATTTT. Residues: CAWSVQSNQPQHF.

The chain is built from TRBV19 and TRBJ1-3; possible D gene TRBD1, 6 bases. CDR3 length: 14 residues. Trimming left V 4 bases short and J 0 bases short, with 7 bases between. Germline CDR1 and CDR2: LNHDA and SQIVND (reference sequence). The CDR3 here is CASSTDSSGNTIYF. The CDR3 nucleotides read TGTGCCAGTAGTACGGACAGCTCTGGAAACACCATATATTTT. The whole variable domain, remainder taken from reference TRBV19 and TRBJ1-3, is DGGITQSPKYLFRKEGQNVTLSCEQNLNHDAMYWYRQDPGQGLRLIYYSQIVNDFQKGDIAEGYSVSREKKESFPLTVTSAQKNPTAFYLCASSTDSSGNTIYFGEGSWLTVV.

J is TRBJ1-6 and V is TRBV21-1; TRBD1 is the table's D call and was not checked against the DNA. TRBV21-1 is noted as a pseudogene. This CDR3 is built from 15 residues. Written as DNA, the CDR3 is TGTGCCAGCAGCAAACCAGACAGGGAAAATTCACCCCTCCACTTT. This sequence encodes CASSKPDRENSPLHF.

This clone was found a few times. The rearrangement joins TRBV19 to TRBJ1-5, with 7 bases matching TRBD1. The germline CDR1 and CDR2 sequences are LNHDA and SQIVND (reference sequence). With 3 bases clipped from V and 4 bases from J, the junction kept 6 bases outside the gene matches. The CDR3 consists of 15 residues. CDR3 residues: CASSIKGARNQPQHF. The CDR3 bases are TGTGCCAGTAGTATCAAGGGGGCTAGGAATCAGCCCCAGCATTTT.

Concerning this clone itself: At the DNA level, this CDR3 is encoded by other sequences in the same sample as well. V and J are TRBV3-1 (or the pseudogene TRBV3-2) and TRBJ2-7; no clear D gene. The germline V gene has CDR1 LGHDT and CDR2 YNNKEL (reference sequence). V lost 2 bases and J 2 bases, leaving 4 bases between the germline ends. The CDR3 has 12 residues. CDR3: CASSQSAYEQYF. The CDR3 bases are TGTGCCAGCAGCCAATCGGCCTACGAGCAGTACTTC.

There are many counts of this clone. The V and J genes are TRBV2 and TRBJ2-7, with D perhaps TRBD1 (6 bases). Trimming shortened V by 4 bases and J by 2 bases, and 12 bases separated the two germline ends. Germline-derived CDR1 and CDR2 are SNHLY and FYNNEI. This CDR3 comprises 14 residues. In DNA form, the CDR3 reads TGTGCCAGCAGTGTCACAGGGTACACCTACGAGCAGTACTTC. Its protein product is CASSVTGYTYEQYF.

This chain joins TRBV7-2 and TRBJ2-7; tentative D call: TRBD2 (5 bases). The V gene's germline CDR1 is SGHTA and CDR2 FQGNSA. This CDR3 is 12 amino acids long. V lost 5 bases, J lost 6 bases, and 11 bases lay in between. The CDR3 DNA is TGTGCCAGCAGCCCCCGCCGGGGCGAGCAGTACTTC. Protein sequence: CASSPRRGEQYF. The whole variable domain, remainder taken from reference TRBV7-2 and TRBJ2-7, is GAGVSQSPSNKVTEKGKDVELRCDPISGHTALYWYRQSLGQGLEFLIYFQGNSAPDKSGLPSDRFSAERTGGSVSTLTIQRTQQEDSAVYLCASSPRRGEQYFGPGTRLTVT.

V gene TRBV5-4 combines with J gene TRBJ1-4; TRBD1 is a possible D gene (6 bases). This CDR3 contains 16 residues. Per the germline V gene, CDR1 is SGHNT and CDR2 is YYREEE (reference sequence). Between the trimmed V and J ends, which lost 4 bases and 7 bases, there was a span of 20 bases. The CDR3 sequence: CASSSRAQGLGEKLFF. In nucleotides, the CDR3 is TGTGCCAGCAGCAGCCGGGCGCAGGGGCTGGGTGAAAAACTGTTTTTT.

This clone was picked up a small number of times. The chain links TRBV11-1 to TRBJ1-1, with 8 bases fitting TRBD1. CDR1 SGHAT and CDR2 FQDESV come from the germline V gene (reference sequence). The junction had 6 bases not matched to a gene; V was cut back by 1 base and J by 5 bases. This CDR3 has 15 residues. The CDR3 protein is CASSLGQGARTEAFF. CDR3 DNA sequence: TGTGCCAGCAGCTTAGGGCAGGGGGCAAGGACTGAAGCTTTCTTT.